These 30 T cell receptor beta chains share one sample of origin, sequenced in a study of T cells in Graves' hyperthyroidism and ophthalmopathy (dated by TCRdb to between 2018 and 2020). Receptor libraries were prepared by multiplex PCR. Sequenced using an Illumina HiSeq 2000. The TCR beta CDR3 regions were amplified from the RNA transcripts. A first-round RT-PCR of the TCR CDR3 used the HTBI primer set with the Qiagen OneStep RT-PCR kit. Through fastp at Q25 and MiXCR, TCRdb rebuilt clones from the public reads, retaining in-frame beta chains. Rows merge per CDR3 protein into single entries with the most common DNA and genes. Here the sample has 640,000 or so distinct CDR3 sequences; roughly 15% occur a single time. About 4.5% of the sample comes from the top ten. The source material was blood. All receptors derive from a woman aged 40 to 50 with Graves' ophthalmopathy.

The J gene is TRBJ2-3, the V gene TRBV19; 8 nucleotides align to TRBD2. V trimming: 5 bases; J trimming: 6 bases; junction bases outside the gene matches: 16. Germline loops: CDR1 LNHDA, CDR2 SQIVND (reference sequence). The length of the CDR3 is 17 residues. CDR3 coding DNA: TGTGCCAGTAGTGCAGCGGCTAGCGGGCTTTCCGGGGATACGCAGTATTTT. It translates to CASSAAASGLSGDTQYF.

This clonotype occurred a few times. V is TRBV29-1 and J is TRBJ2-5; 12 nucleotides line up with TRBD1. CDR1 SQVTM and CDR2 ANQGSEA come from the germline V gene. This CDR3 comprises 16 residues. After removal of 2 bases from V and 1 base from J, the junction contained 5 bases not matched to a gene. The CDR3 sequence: CSVEIPGQGAQETQYF. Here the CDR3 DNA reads TGCAGCGTTGAAATTCCGGGACAGGGGGCCCAAGAGACCCAGTACTTC. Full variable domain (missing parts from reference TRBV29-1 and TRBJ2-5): SAVISQKPSRDICQRGTSLTIQCQVDSQVTMMFWYRQQPGQSLTLIATANQGSEATYESGFVIDKFPISRPNLTFSTLTVSNMSPEDSSIYLCSVEIPGQGAQETQYFGPGTRLLVL.

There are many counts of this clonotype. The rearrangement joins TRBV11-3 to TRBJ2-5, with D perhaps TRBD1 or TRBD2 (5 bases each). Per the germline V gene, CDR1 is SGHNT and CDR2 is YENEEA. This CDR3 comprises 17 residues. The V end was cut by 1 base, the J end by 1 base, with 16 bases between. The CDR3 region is CASSLVLGVDIQETQYF. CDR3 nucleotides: TGTGCCAGCAGCTTAGTTTTGGGGGTTGACATCCAAGAGACCCAGTACTTC.

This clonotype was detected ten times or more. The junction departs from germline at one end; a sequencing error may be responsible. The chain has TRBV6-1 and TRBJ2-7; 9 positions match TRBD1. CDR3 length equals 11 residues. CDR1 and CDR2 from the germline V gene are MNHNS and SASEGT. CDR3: CASSAFRDREF. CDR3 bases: TGTGCCAGCAGTGCTTTCCGGGACAGGGAGTTC.

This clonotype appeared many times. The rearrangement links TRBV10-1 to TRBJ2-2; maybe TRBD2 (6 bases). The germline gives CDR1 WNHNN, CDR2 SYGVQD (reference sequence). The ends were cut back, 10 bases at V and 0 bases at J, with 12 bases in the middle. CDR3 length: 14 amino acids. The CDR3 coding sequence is TGCGCCACGTCGGCGGGGACGAACACCGGGGAGCTGTTTTTT. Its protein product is CATSAGTNTGELFF.

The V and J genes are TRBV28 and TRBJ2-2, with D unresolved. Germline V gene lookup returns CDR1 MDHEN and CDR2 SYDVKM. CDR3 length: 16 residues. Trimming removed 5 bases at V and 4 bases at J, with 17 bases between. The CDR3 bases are TGTGCCAGCAGTAACCCTGCTAAACGAATCACCGGGGAGCTGTTTTTT. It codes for CASSNPAKRITGELFF.

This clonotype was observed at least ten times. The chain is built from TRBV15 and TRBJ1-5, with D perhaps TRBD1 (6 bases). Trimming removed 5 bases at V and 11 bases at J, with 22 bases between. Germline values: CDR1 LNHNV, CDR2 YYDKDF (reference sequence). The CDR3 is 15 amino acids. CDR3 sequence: CATSSIPTGPGAQHF. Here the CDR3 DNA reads TGTGCCACCAGCTCTATCCCGACTGGGCCAGGGGCCCAGCATTTT. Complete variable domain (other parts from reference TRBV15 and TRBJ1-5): DAMVIQNPRYQVTQFGKPVTLSCSQTLNHNVMYWYQQKSSQAPKLLFHYYDKDFNNEADTPDNFQSRRPNTSFCFLDIRSPGLGDTAMYLCATSSIPTGPGAQHFGDGTRLSIL.

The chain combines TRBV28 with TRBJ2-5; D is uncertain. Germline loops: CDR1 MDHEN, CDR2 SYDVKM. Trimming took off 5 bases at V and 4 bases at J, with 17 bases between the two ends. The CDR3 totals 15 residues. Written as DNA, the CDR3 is TGTGCCAGCAGTACGCGACAACGGTCCCGAGAGACCCAGTACTTC. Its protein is CASSTRQRSRETQYF.

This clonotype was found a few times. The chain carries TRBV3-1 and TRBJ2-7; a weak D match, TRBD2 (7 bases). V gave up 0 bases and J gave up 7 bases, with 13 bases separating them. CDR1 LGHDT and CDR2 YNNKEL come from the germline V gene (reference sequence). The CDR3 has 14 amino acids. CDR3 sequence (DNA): TGTGCCAGCAGCCAAGAGGGGCGGGGGCTGGAGCAGTACTTC. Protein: CASSQEGRGLEQYF.

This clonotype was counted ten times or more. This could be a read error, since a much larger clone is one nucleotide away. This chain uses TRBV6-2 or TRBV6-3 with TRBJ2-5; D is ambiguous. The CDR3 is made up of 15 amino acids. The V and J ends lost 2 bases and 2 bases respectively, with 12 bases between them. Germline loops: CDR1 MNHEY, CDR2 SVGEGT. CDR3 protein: CASSYGNYHQETQYF. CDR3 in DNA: TGTGCCAGCAGTTACGGCAACTACCATCAAGAGACCCAGTACTTC.

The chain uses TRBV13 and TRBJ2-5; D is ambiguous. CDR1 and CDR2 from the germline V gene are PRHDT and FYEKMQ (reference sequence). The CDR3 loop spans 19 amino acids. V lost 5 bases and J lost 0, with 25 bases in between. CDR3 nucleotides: TGTGCCAGCAGCCACTCACCCCCCCTGCGGCATACGTACCAAGAGACCCAGTACTTC. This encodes CASSHSPPLRHTYQETQYF.

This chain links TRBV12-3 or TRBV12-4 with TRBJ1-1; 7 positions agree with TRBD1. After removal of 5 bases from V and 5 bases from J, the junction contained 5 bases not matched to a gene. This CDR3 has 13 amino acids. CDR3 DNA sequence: TGTGCCAGCAGTCGGGACAGTCCGACTGAAGCTTTCTTT. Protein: CASSRDSPTEAFF.

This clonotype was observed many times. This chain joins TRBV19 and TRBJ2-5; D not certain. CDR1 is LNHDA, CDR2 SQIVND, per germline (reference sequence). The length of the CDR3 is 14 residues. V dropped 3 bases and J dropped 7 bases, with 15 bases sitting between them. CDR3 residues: CASSIGRTPATQYF. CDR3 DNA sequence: TGTGCCAGTAGTATCGGCAGGACCCCGGCGACCCAGTACTTC.

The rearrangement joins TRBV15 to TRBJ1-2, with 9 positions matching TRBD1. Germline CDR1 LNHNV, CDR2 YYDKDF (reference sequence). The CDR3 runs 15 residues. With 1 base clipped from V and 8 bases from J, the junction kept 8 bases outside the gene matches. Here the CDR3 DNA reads TGTGCCACCAGCAGAGGCGGACAGGGGAGTATGGGCTACACCTTC. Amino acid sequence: CATSRGGQGSMGYTF.

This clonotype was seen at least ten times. The CDR3 region has the DNA TGTGCCATCAGTGTCGGGGGGAGGAACACTGAAGCTTTCTTT. This sequence encodes CAISVGGRNTEAFF. The chain has TRBV10-3 and TRBJ1-1; tentative D call: TRBD1 (5 bases). The CDR3 sequence is 14 residues long. Germline CDR1 reads ENHRY; CDR2 reads SYGVKD. Trimming stripped 4 bases from V and 1 base from J, with 10 bases between.

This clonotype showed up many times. CDR3 protein: CASRPLGQGEFKDQPQHF. DNA for the CDR3: TGTGCCAGCAGGCCTCTCGGACAGGGCGAGTTCAAGGATCAGCCCCAGCATTTT. The rearrangement joins TRBV28 to TRBJ1-5, with TRBD1 matching over 8 bases. Germline V gene sequence: CDR1 MDHEN, CDR2 SYDVKM. The length of the CDR3 is 18 residues. Trimming removed 6 bases from V and 5 bases from J; junction bases left unmatched: 18.

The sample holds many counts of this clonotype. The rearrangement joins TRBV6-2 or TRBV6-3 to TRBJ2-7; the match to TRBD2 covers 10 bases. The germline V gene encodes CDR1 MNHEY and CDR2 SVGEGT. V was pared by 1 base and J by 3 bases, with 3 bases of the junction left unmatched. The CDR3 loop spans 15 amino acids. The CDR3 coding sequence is TGTGCCAGCAGTTACTGGCTAGCGGGAGACTACGAGCAGTACTTC. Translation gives CASSYWLAGDYEQYF.

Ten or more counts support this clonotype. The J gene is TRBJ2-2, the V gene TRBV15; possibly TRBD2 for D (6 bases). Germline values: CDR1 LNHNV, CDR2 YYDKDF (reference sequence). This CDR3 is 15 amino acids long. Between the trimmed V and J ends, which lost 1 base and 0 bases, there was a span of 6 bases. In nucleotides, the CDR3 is TGTGCCACCAGCAGAGGGGAGGCGAACACCGGGGAGCTGTTTTTT. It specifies CATSRGEANTGELFF.

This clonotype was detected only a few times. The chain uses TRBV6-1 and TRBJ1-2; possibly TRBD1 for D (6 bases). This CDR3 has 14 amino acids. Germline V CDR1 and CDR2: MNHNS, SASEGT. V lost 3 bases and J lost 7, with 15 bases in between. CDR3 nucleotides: TGTGCCAGCAGTGAGAGGACAGCCCCGGGTGGCTACACCTTC. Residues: CASSERTAPGGYTF.

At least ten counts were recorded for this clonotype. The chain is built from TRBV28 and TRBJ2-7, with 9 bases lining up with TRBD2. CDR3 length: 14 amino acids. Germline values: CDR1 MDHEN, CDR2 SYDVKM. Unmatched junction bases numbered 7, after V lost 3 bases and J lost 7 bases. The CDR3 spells CASSLAREGQEQYF. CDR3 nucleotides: TGTGCCAGCAGTTTGGCGCGGGAGGGCCAAGAGCAGTACTTC.

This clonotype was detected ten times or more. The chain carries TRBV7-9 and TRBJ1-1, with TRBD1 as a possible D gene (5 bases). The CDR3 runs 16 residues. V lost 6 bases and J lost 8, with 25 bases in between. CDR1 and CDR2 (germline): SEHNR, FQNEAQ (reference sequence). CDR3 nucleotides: TGTGCCAGCAGAACTCCCGGGACGGACTCTGAACGGGAAGCTTTCTTT. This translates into CASRTPGTDSEREAFF.

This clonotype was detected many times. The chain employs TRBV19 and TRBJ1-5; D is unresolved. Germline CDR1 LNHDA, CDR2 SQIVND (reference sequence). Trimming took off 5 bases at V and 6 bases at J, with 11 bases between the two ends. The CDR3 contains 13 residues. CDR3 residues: CASSFQDFQPQHF. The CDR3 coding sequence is TGTGCCAGTAGTTTTCAAGATTTTCAGCCCCAGCATTTT.

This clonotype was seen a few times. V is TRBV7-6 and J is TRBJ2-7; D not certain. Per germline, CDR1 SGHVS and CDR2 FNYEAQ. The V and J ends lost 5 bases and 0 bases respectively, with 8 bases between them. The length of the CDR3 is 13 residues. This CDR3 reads CASSNTPSYEQYF. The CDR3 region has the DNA TGTGCCAGCAGCAACACTCCCTCCTACGAGCAGTACTTC. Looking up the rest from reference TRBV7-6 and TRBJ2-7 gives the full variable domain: GAGVSQSPRYKVTKRGQDVALRCDPISGHVSLYWYRQALGQGPEFLTYFNYEAQQDKSGLPNDRFSAERPEGSISTLTIQRTEQRDSAMYRCASSNTPSYEQYFGPGTRLTVT.

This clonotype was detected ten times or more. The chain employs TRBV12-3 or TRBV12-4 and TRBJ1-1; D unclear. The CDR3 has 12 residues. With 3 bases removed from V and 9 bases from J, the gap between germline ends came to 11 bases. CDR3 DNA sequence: TGTGCCAGCAGTTTGGGCCGAGATCAAGCTTTCTTT. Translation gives CASSLGRDQAFF.

Written as DNA, the CDR3 is TGCGCCAGCAGCCAAGATGTCCTAATTCCCGGGAGCACCGGGGAGCTGTTTTTT. Encoded protein: CASSQDVLIPGSTGELFF. This sequence joins TRBV4-1 and TRBJ2-2; maybe TRBD2 (6 bases). The length of the CDR3 is 18 residues. The germline V and J ends were trimmed by 0 bases and 4 bases, with 18 bases remaining between them. Germline V CDR1 and CDR2: MGHRA, YSYEKL.

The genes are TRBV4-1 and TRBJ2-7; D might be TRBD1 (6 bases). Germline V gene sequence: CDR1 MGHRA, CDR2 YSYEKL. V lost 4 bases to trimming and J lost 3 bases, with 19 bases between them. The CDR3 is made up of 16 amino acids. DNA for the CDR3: TGCGCCAGCAGCCGAGCAAATGCACAGGGAAACTACGAGCAGTACTTC. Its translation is CASSRANAQGNYEQYF.

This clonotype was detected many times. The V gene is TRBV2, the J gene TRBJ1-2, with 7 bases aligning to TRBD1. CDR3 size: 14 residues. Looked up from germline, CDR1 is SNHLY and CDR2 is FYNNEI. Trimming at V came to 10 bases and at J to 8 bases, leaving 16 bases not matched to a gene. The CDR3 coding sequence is TGTGCCATCCTCGCAAGGCAACGGGACAGCGGCTACACCTTC. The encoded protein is CAILARQRDSGYTF.

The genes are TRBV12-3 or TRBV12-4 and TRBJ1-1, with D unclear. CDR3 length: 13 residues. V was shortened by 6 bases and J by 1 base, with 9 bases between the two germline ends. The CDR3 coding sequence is TGTGCCAGCAGCAATACGGGGAACACTGAAGCTTTCTTT. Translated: CASSNTGNTEAFF.

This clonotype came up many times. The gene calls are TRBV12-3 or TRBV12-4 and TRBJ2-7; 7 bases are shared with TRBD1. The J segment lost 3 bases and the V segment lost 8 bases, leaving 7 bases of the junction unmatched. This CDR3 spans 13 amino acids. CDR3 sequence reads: CASGRDSYYEQYF. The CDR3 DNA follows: TGTGCCAGCGGCCGGGACAGCTACTACGAGCAGTACTTC.

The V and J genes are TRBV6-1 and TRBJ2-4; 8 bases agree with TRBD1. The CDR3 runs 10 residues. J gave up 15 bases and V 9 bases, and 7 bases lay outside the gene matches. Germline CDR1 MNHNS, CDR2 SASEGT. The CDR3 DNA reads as TGTGCCAGGGTACAGGGGGAGTCGTACTTC. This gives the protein CARVQGESYF.